The TCR beta chain under discussion was sequenced for a study of beta chain features in type 1 diabetes. Per the germline V gene, CDR1 is SGHRS and CDR2 is YFSETQ. The V end was cut by 4 bases, the J end by 0 bases, with 11 bases between. There are 15 residues in the CDR3. This clone was picked up a small number of times. Other DNA sequences from this sample encode an identical CDR3 as well. Since all of the isolated RNA was reverse transcribed, expressed TCRB transcripts were what got sequenced. Clones were read by immunoSEQ multiplex PCR, and TCRdb kept only the in-frame ones, dropping some. The sample records about 900,000 clones, roughly 15% being singletons.

The sequencing sample was made of naive CD4+ T cells from blood. The TCR sequence derives from a woman aged 18-30 years in good health. The V call is TRBV5-1, the J call TRBJ2-1; D gene uncertain. The CDR3 DNA follows: TGCGCCAGCAGCCTGTCCCCGAGCTCCTACAATGAGCAGTTCTTC. Its protein is CASSLSPSSYNEQFF.